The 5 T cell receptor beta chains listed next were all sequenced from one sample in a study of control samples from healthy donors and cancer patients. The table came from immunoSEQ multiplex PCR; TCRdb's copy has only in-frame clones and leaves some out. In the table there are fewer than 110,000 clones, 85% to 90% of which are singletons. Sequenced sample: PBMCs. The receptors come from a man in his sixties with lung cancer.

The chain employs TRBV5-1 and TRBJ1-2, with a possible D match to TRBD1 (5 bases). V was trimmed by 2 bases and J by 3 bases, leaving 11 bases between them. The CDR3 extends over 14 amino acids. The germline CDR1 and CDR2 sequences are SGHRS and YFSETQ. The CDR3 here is CASSLTGPDYGYTF. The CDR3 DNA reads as TGCGCCAGCAGCTTAACAGGACCGGACTATGGCTACACCTTC.

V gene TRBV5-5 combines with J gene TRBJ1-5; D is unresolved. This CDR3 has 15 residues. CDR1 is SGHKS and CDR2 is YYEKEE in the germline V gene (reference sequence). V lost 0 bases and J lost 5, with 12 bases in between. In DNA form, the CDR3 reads TGTGCCAGCAGCTTGGGTAGAGGGCTCGATCAGCCCCAGCATTTT. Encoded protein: CASSLGRGLDQPQHF.

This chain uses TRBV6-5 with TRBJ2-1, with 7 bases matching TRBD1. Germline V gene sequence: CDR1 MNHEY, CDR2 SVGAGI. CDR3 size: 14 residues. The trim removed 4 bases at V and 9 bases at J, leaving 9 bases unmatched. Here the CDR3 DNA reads TGTGCCAGCAGTTCCGGACAGGCGTGGGGTGAGCAGTTCTTC. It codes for CASSSGQAWGEQFF.

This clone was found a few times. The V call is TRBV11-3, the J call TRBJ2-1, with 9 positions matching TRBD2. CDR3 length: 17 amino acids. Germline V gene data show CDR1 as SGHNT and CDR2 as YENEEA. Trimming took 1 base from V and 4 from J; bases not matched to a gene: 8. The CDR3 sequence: CASSLGVAGEPYNEQFF. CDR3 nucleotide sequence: TGTGCCAGCAGCTTAGGCGTAGCGGGGGAGCCATACAATGAGCAGTTCTTC.

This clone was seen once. In DNA, the CDR3 is TGTGCTAGTGGTTTAGGGGGACTAGCAGGGGGCACAGATACGCAGTATTTT. Its protein is CASGLGGLAGGTDTQYF. The chain has TRBV12-5 and TRBJ2-3; 9 nucleotides line up with TRBD2. The germline V gene has CDR1 LGHNT and CDR2 FRNRAP. V trimming: 3 bases; J trimming: 1 base; junction bases outside the gene matches: 8. The CDR3 length is 17 residues. Full variable domain (outside the CDR3, taken from reference TRBV12-5 and TRBJ2-3): DARVTQTPRHKVTEMGQEVTMRCQPILGHNTVFWYRQTMMQGLELLAYFRNRAPLDDSGMPKDRFSAEMPDATLATLKIQPSEPRDSAVYFCASGLGGLAGGTDTQYFGPGTRLTVL.